A selection of T cell receptor beta chains follows, all from one sample in a study of siplizumab effects on memory and regulatory T cells. Assay: immunoSEQ multiplex PCR; the TCRdb copy retains only in-frame clones and omits some. Of 100,000 or so clones in the sample, 75% to 95% were seen once. The sample taken for sequencing was CD4+ T cells sorted from blood. The source of these receptors is a human donor in good health. CDR3s include the opening cysteine and the closing phenylalanine or tryptophan. The order of the fields is D gene, J gene, V gene, clone size, CDR3 DNA, CDR3 protein. The D gene is left open where the match is weak. Rows give clone size only sometimes, using once, few, many, or a class for an expanded clone.

D: TRBD1
J: TRBJ1-4
V: TRBV6-5
size: -
DNA: TGTGCCAGCAGTTACGCGGGACAGAGGGAACTGTTTTTT
CDR3: CASSYAGQRELFF

D: TRBD1
J: TRBJ2-7
V: TRBV6-5
size: once
DNA: TGTGCCAGCAGTAAGCCCTCGGGACAGGGAGGCGAGCAGTACTTC
CDR3: CASSKPSGQGGEQYF

D: -
J: TRBJ1-2
V: TRBV30
size: once
DNA: TGTGCCTGGAGTGCGGGTGACAGGTTTCAGTATGGCTACACCTTC
CDR3: CAWSAGDRFQYGYTF

D: -
J: TRBJ2-1
V: TRBV9
size: -
DNA: TGTGCCAGCAGCCGGGGAGGGGGTAGGGGTGAGTTCTTC
CDR3: CASSRGGGRGEFF

D: -
J: TRBJ1-1
V: TRBV7-9
size: -
DNA: TGTGCCAGCTCGCGTACGAGGGACACTGAAGCTTTCTTT
CDR3: CASSRTRDTEAFF

D: TRBD1
J: TRBJ1-5
V: TRBV19
size: -
DNA: TGTGCCAGTACAGGGGGGCTCTTAAGAAATCAGCCCCAGCATTTT
CDR3: CASTGGLLRNQPQHF

D: -
J: TRBJ2-1
V: TRBV28
size: -
DNA: TGTGCCAGCAGTTTATCGTCGTGGGGGCAGAATGAGCAGTTCTTC
CDR3: CASSLSSWGQNEQFF

D: -
J: TRBJ2-3
V: TRBV5-4
size: -
DNA: TGTGCCAGCAGCAAGCAAATGCAGAGCACAGATACGCAGTATTTT
CDR3: CASSKQMQSTDTQYF

D: -
J: TRBJ2-5
V: TRBV28
size: -
DNA: TGTGCCAGCAGTTTAACCCCTGTAGCTCGTCCACAAGAGACCCAGTACTTC
CDR3: CASSLTPVARPQETQYF

D: TRBD1
J: TRBJ1-5
V: TRBV7-8
size: -
DNA: TGTGCCAGCAGTCAACTACAGGGGAATAATCAGCCCCAGCATTTT
CDR3: CASSQLQGNNQPQHF

D: -
J: TRBJ2-3
V: TRBV7-2
size: -
DNA: TGTGCCAGCAGCTTAGCGGGCCCTAGGGCAGATACGCAGTATTTT
CDR3: CASSLAGPRADTQYF

D: -
J: TRBJ1-1
V: TRBV30
size: few
DNA: TGTGCCTGGAGTGTACAGGGCAGGTCTTCTGAAGCTTTCTTT
CDR3: CAWSVQGRSSEAFF

D: TRBD2
J: TRBJ2-7
V: TRBV29-1
size: -
DNA: TGCAGCGTTGCCCCAAGCGGGGGTACCTGGATGGAGCAGTACTTC
CDR3: CSVAPSGGTWMEQYF

D: TRBD1
J: TRBJ2-3
V: TRBV29-1
size: -
DNA: TGCAGCGTGGCCGGGACAGGCCCAGATACGCAGTATTTT
CDR3: CSVAGTGPDTQYF

D: TRBD2
J: TRBJ2-5
V: TRBV2
size: -
DNA: TGTGCCAGCATCTTCAGACTAGCGGTAGAGACCCAGTACTTC
CDR3: CASIFRLAVETQYF

D: -
J: TRBJ1-2
V: TRBV5-4
size: -
DNA: TGTGCCAGCAGCTTGGAAGACCCATATGAGGACTACACCTTC
CDR3: CASSLEDPYEDYTF

D: -
J: TRBJ1-2
V: TRBV4-2
size: -
DNA: TGTGCCAGCAGCCAAGGGGGTGGCTATGGCTACACCTTC
CDR3: CASSQGGGYGYTF

D: TRBD2
J: TRBJ2-3
V: TRBV2
size: -
DNA: TGTGCCAGCAGGAAACTAGCGGGAGACACTAGCACAGATACGCAGTATTTT
CDR3: CASRKLAGDTSTDTQYF

D: TRBD2
J: TRBJ2-1
V: TRBV6-1
size: -
DNA: TGTGCCAGCAGCTTAGCGGGGCCCAATGAGCAGTTCTTC
CDR3: CASSLAGPNEQFF

D: TRBD1
J: TRBJ2-7
V: TRBV19
size: few
DNA: TGTGCCAGTAGTCGAAATACAGGGGGCAAGGGCTACGAGCAGTACTTC
CDR3: CASSRNTGGKGYEQYF

D: -
J: TRBJ1-6
V: TRBV6-1
size: -
DNA: TGTGCCAGCAGTGAACGGGGGGGTCGTTTGACACCCCTCCACTTT
CDR3: CASSERGGRLTPLHF

D: -
J: TRBJ1-2
V: TRBV7-9
size: -
DNA: TGTGCCAGCAGCCATACCACGGGGGGCTATGGCTACACCTTC
CDR3: CASSHTTGGYGYTF

D: -
J: TRBJ1-1
V: TRBV5-1
size: -
DNA: TGCGCCAGCAGCGATCCCGGGACACCATTTGAAGCTTTCTTT
CDR3: CASSDPGTPFEAFF

D: -
J: TRBJ1-4
V: TRBV18
size: -
DNA: TGTGCCAGCTCCCTGGGAACAGCTAATGAAAAACTGTTTTTT
CDR3: CASSLGTANEKLFF

D: -
J: TRBJ2-5
V: TRBV5-4
size: few
DNA: TGTGCCAGCAGCTTGCAGGGGCGCCGGGAGACCCAGTACTTC
CDR3: CASSLQGRRETQYF

D: -
J: TRBJ2-1
V: TRBV9
size: -
DNA: TGTGCCAGCAGCGGGGGACAATACAATGAGCAGTTCTTC
CDR3: CASSGGQYNEQFF

D: TRBD2
J: TRBJ2-2
V: TRBV7-3
size: -
DNA: TGTGCCAGCAGCCGACATGGACTAGCGGGCACCGGGGAGCTGTTTTTT
CDR3: CASSRHGLAGTGELFF

D: -
J: TRBJ1-2
V: TRBV4-3
size: -
DNA: TGCGCCAGCAGCCAAGATCCCTATGGCTACACCTTC
CDR3: CASSQDPYGYTF

D: TRBD1
J: TRBJ1-3
V: TRBV18
size: -
DNA: TGTGCCAGCTCACTCTATGGAGGGGGCCCTACTGGAAACACCATATATTTT
CDR3: CASSLYGGGPTGNTIYF

D: TRBD1
J: TRBJ1-2
V: TRBV6-6
size: -
DNA: TGTGCCAGCAGTTACCTGGGACAGGGGGTACCGGGCTACACCTTC
CDR3: CASSYLGQGVPGYTF

D: -
J: TRBJ1-2
V: TRBV10-3
size: -
DNA: TGTGCCATCAGGACCCAGGGCCCGGACTATGGCTACACCTTC
CDR3: CAIRTQGPDYGYTF

D: -
J: TRBJ2-5
V: TRBV9
size: -
DNA: TGTGCCAGCAGCTCGGGCCTCGGAGTACAAGAGACCCAGTACTTC
CDR3: CASSSGLGVQETQYF

D: -
J: TRBJ1-1
V: TRBV11-1
size: -
DNA: TGTGCCAGCAGCTTAGGAGGCAGGGAGAAGACTTTCTTT
CDR3: CASSLGGREKTFF

D: -
J: TRBJ2-3
V: TRBV18
size: -
DNA: TGTGCCAGCTCACCACCAGGTGCAGATACGCAGTATTTT
CDR3: CASSPPGADTQYF

D: -
J: TRBJ2-7
V: TRBV11-2
size: -
DNA: TGTGCCAGCAGCTTGCCCGGGGGCGGCGGAGGTAGGGACGAGCAGTACTTC
CDR3: CASSLPGGGGGRDEQYF

D: TRBD1
J: TRBJ2-7
V: TRBV29-1
size: -
DNA: TGCGGGGACACGGGACAGCATTCCTACGAGCAGTACTTC
CDR3: CGDTGQHSYEQYF

D: -
J: TRBJ1-2
V: TRBV4-3
size: -
DNA: TGCGCCAGCAGCCAAGATGCCCGGGGGTTCTATGGCTACACCTTC
CDR3: CASSQDARGFYGYTF

D: -
J: TRBJ1-5
V: TRBV6-1
size: -
DNA: TGTGCCAGCAGTGGAAACAGCGCCAATAGCAATCAGCCCCAGCATTTT
CDR3: CASSGNSANSNQPQHF

D: TRBD2
J: TRBJ2-7
V: TRBV7-9
size: -
DNA: TGTGCCAGCAGCTCGACGACTAGCGGGGGGTACGAGCAGTACTTC
CDR3: CASSSTTSGGYEQYF

D: -
J: TRBJ2-1
V: TRBV19
size: -
DNA: TGTGCCAGTAGTATTCGGGGCAGGGGAAACAATGAGCAGTTCTTC
CDR3: CASSIRGRGNNEQFF

D: TRBD1
J: TRBJ1-5
V: TRBV19
size: -
DNA: TGTGCTTCCCAGGGGGACCGGGCTTATAGCAATCAGCCCCAGCATTTT
CDR3: CASQGDRAYSNQPQHF

D: -
J: TRBJ1-2
V: TRBV2
size: -
DNA: TGTGCCAGCGGTGATCAGACTACCTATGGCTACACCTTC
CDR3: CASGDQTTYGYTF

D: -
J: TRBJ1-1
V: TRBV19
size: -
DNA: TGTGCCAGTACGGGCGGCGGAGGGAACACTGAAGCTTTCTTT
CDR3: CASTGGGGNTEAFF

D: -
J: TRBJ1-6
V: TRBV5-6
size: -
DNA: TGTGCCAGCAGCGAGGAAGGCTCCTATAATTCACCCCTCCACTTT
CDR3: CASSEEGSYNSPLHF

D: -
J: TRBJ1-2
V: TRBV27
size: -
DNA: TGTGCCAGCAGTCAGCAGGGTTATGGCTACACCTTC
CDR3: CASSQQGYGYTF

D: TRBD1
J: TRBJ2-7
V: TRBV28
size: -
DNA: TGTGCCAGCAGTTTAGGGGACAGGACCGGCGAGCAGTACTTC
CDR3: CASSLGDRTGEQYF